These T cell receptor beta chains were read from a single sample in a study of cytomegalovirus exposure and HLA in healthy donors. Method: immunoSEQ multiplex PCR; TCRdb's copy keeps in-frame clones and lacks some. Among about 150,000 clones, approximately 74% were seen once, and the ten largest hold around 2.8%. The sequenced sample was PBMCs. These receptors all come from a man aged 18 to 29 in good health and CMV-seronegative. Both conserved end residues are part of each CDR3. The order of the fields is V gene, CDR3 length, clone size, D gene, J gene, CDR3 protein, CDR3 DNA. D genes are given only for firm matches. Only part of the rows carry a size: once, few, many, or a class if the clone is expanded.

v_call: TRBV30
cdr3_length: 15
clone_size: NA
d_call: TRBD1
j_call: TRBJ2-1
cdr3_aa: CAWSTGQVSYNEQFF
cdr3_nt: TGTGCCTGGAGTACAGGACAGGTTTCCTACAATGAGCAGTTCTTC

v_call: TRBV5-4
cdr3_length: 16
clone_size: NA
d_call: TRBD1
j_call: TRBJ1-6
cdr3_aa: CASSRLRQGANSPLHF
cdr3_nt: TGTGCCAGCAGCCGCCTACGACAGGGGGCTAATTCACCCCTCCACTTT

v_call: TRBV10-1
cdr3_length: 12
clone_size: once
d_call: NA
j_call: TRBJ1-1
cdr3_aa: CASSPARGGAFF
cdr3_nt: TGCGCCAGCAGTCCGGCTCGGGGGGGAGCTTTCTTT

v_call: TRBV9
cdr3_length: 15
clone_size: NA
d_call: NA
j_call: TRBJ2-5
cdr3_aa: CASSVLEGGRETQYF
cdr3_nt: TGTGCCAGCAGCGTACTAGAAGGAGGGCGAGAGACCCAGTACTTC

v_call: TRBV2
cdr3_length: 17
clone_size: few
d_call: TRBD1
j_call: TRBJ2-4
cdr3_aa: CASSEGTGVGAKNIQYF
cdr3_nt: TGTGCCAGCAGTGAGGGGACAGGGGTAGGGGCCAAAAACATTCAGTACTTC

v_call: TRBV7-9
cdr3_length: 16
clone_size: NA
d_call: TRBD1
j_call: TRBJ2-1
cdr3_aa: CASSSSGTGTYNEQFF
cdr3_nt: TGTGCCAGCAGCTCCTCCGGGACAGGGACCTACAATGAGCAGTTCTTC

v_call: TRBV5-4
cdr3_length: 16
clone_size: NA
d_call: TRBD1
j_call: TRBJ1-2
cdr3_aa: CASSLDKQGPLYGYTF
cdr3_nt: TGTGCCAGCAGCTTGGACAAACAGGGGCCCCTCTATGGCTACACCTTC

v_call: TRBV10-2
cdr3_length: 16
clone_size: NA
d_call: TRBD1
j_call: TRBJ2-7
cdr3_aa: CASSESEQGHTYEQYF
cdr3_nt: TGCGCCAGCAGTGAGTCAGAACAGGGGCATACCTACGAGCAGTACTTC

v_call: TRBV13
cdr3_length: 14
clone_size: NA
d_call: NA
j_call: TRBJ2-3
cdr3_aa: CASSFDSYTDTQYF
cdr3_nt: TGTGCCAGCAGCTTCGACTCGTACACAGATACGCAGTATTTT

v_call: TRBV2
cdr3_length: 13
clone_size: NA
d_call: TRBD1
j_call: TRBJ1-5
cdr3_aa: CASSYRGYQPQHF
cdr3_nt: TGTGCCAGCAGCTACAGGGGGTATCAGCCCCAGCATTTT

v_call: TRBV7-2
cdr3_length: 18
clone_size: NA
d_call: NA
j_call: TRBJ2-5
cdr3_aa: CASSLMSGPPLGRETQYF
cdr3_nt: TGTGCCAGCAGCTTAATGTCAGGGCCACCCCTAGGGCGGGAGACCCAGTACTTC

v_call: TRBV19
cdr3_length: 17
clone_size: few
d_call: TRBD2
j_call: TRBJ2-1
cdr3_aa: CASPGLAGYATYNEQFF
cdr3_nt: TGTGCCAGCCCGGGACTAGCGGGGTATGCGACCTACAATGAGCAGTTCTTC

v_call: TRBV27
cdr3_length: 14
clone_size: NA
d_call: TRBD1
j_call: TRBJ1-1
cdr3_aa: CASRKPDRGTEAFF
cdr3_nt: TGTGCCAGCAGGAAGCCGGACAGGGGCACTGAAGCTTTCTTT

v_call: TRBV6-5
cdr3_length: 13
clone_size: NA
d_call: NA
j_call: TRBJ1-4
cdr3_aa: CASLDRKNEKLFF
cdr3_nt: TGTGCCAGCTTAGACAGAAAAAATGAAAAACTGTTTTTT

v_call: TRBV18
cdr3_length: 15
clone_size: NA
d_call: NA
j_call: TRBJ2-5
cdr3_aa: CASSPSQVLGETQYF
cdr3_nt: TGTGCCAGCTCACCTAGTCAGGTCTTGGGAGAGACCCAGTACTTC

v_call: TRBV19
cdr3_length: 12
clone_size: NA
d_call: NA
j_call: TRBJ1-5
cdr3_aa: CASSDINQPQHF
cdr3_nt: TGTGCCAGTAGTGACATAAATCAGCCCCAGCATTTT

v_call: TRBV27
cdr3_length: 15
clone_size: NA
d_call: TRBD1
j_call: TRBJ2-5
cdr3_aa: CASSLGTGVAETQYF
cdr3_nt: TGTGCCAGCAGTTTAGGGACAGGGGTCGCGGAGACCCAGTACTTC

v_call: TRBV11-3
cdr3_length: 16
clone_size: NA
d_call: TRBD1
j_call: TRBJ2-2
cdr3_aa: CASRKTGGLNTGELFF
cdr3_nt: TGTGCCAGCAGGAAGACAGGGGGCCTGAACACCGGGGAGCTGTTTTTT

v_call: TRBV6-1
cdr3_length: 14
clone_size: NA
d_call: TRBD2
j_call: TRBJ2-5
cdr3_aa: CASRERGRQETQYF
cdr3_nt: TGTGCCAGCAGAGAGCGGGGGAGGCAAGAGACCCAGTACTTC

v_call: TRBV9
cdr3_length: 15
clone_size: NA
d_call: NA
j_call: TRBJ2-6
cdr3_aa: CASSVETAGANVLTF
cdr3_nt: TGTGCCAGCAGCGTAGAAACGGCTGGGGCCAACGTCCTGACTTTC

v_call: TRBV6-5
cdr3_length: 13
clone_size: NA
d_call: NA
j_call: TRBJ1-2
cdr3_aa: CASNPGGNNGYTF
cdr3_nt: TGTGCCAGCAACCCGGGGGGGAACAATGGCTACACCTTC

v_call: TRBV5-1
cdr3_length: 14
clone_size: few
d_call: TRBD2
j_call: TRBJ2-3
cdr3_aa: CASSPRGGRNTQYF
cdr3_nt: TGCGCCAGCAGCCCACGCGGGGGTCGTAATACGCAGTATTTT

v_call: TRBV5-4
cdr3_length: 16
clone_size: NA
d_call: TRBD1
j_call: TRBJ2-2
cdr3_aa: CASRKSRQGDTGELFF
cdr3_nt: TGTGCCAGCAGAAAGTCACGACAGGGGGACACCGGGGAGCTGTTTTTT

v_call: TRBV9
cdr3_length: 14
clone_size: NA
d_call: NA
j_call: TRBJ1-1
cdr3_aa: CASSVDGGATEAFF
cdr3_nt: TGTGCCAGCAGCGTAGACGGGGGGGCGACTGAAGCTTTCTTT

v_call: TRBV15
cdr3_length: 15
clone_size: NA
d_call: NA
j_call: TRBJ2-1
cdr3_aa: CATSRARARSDEQFF
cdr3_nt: TGTGCCACCAGCCGCGCGCGGGCCCGCTCGGATGAGCAGTTCTTC

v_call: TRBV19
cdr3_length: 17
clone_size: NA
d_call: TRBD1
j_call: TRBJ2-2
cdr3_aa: CASSSQGMAGGTGELFF
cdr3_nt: TGTGCCAGTAGTAGCCAGGGTATGGCAGGGGGCACCGGGGAGCTGTTTTTT

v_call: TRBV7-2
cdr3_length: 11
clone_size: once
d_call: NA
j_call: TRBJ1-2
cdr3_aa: CASSSTYGYTF
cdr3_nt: TGTGCCAGCAGTAGCACATATGGCTACACCTTC

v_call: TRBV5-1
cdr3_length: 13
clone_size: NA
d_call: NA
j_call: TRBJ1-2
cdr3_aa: CASSLGATYGYTF
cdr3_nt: TGCGCCAGCAGCCTAGGGGCGACCTATGGCTACACCTTC